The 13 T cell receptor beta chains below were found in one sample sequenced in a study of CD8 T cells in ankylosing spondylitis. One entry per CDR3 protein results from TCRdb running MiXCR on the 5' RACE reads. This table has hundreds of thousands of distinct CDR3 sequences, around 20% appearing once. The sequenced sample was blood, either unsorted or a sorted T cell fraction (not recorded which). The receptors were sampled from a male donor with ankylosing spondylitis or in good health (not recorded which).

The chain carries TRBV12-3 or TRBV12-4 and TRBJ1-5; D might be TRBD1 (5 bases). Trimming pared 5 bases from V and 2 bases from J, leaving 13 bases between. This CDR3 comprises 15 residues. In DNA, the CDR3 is TGTGCCAGCAGTGGGGTGGGGCCGGGCAATCAGCCCCAGCATTTT. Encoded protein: CASSGVGPGNQPQHF.

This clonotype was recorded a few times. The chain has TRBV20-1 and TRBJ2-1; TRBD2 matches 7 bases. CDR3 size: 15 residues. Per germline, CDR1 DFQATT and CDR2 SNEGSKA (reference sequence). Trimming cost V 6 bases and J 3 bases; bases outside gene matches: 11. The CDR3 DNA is TGCAGTGCCCCGAATGGGGGAGGGTACTACAATGAGCAGTTCTTC. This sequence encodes CSAPNGGGYYNEQFF.

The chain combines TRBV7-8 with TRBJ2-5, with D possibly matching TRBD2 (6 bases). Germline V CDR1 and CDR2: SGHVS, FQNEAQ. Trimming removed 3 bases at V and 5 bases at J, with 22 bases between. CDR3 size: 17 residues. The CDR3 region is CASSFEPWAGRSETQYF. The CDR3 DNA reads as TGTGCCAGCAGCTTTGAGCCTTGGGCAGGGAGGTCGGAGACCCAGTACTTC.

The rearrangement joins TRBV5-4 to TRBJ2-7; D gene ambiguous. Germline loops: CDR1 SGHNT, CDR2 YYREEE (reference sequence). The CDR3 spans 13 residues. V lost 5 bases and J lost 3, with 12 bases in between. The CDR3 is CASSPRIVYEQYV. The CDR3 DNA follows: TGTGCCAGCAGTCCACGGATTGTCTACGAGCAGTACGTC.

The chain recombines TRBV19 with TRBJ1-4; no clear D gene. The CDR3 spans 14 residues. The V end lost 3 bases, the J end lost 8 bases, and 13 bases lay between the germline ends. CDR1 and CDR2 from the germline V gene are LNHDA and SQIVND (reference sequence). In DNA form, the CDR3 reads TGTGCCAGTAGTATCGACCTCCGAGGGGAAAAACTGTTTTTT. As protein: CASSIDLRGEKLFF.

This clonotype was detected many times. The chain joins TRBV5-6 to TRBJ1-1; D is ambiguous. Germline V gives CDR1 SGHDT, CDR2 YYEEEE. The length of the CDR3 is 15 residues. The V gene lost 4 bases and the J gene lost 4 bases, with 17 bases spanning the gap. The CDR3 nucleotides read TGTGCCAGCAGCCCGGACCTCCTAAAGAGCACTGAAGCTTTCTTT. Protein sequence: CASSPDLLKSTEAFF.

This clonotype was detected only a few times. The CDR3 DNA sequence: TGTGCCAGCAGTTACTCCCCGGGGACCTACGAGCAGTACGTC. This gives the protein CASSYSPGTYEQYV. The gene calls are TRBV6-2 or TRBV6-3 and TRBJ2-7; perhaps TRBD2 as D (5 bases). The CDR3 has 14 amino acids. The V and J ends lost 0 bases and 2 bases respectively, with 8 bases between them. Germline loops: CDR1 MNHEY, CDR2 SVGEGT.

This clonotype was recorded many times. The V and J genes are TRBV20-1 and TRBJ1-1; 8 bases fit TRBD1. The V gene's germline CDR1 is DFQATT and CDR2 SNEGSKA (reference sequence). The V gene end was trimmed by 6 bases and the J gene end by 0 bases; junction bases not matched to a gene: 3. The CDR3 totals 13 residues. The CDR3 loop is CSAPDRVNTEAFF. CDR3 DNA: TGCAGTGCGCCGGACAGGGTGAACACTGAAGCTTTCTTT.

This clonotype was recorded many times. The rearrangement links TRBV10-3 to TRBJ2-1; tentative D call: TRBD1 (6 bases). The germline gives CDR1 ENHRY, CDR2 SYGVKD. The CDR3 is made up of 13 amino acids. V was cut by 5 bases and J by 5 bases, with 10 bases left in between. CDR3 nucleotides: TGTGCCATCAGTTCCGACAGGAACAATGAGCAGTTCTTC. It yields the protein CAISSDRNNEQFF.

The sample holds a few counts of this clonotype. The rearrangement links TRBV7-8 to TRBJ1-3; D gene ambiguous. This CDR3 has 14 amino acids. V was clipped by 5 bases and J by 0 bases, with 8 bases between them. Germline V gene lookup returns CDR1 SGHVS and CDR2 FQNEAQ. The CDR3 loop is CASSQPASGNTIYF. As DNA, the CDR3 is TGTGCCAGCAGCCAGCCAGCCTCTGGAAACACCATATATTTT.

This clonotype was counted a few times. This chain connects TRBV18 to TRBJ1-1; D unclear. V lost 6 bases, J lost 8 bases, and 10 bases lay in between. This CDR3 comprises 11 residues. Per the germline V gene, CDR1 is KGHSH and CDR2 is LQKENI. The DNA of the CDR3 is TGTGCCAGCTCGTCGGGTCCCGAAGCTTTCTTT. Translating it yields CASSSGPEAFF.

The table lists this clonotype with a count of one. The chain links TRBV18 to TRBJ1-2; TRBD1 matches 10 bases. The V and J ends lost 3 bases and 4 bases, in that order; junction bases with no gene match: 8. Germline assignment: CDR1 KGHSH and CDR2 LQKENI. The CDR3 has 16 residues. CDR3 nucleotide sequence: TGTGCCAGCTCACCCACGACAGGGGGCGATTTCTATGGCTACACCTTC. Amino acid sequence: CASSPTTGGDFYGYTF.

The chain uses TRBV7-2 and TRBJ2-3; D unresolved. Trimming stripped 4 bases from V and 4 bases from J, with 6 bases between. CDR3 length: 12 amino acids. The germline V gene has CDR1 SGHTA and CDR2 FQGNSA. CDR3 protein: CASSSEADTQYF. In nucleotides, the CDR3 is TGTGCCAGCAGCTCAGAGGCAGATACGCAGTATTTT.